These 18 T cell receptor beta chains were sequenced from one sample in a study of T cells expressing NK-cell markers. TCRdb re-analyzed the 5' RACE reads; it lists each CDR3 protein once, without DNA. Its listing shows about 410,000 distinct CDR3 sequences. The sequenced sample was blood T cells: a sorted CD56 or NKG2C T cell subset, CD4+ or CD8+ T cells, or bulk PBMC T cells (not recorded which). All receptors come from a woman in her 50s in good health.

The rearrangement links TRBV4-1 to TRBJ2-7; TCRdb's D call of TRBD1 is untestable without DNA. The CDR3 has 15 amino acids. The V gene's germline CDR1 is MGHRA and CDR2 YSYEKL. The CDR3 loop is CASSQSLTATYEQYF.

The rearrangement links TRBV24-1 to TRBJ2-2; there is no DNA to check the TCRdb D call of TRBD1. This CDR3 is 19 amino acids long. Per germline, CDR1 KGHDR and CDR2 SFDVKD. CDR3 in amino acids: CATSDPPPLDSSVTGELFF.

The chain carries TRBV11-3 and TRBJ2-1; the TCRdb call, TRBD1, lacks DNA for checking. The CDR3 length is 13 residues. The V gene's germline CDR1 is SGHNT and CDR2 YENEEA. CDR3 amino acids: CASSFMSGAPLFF.

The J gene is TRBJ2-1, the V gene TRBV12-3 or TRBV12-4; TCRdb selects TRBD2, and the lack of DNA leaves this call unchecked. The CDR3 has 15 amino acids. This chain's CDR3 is CASTSGLALNNEQFF.

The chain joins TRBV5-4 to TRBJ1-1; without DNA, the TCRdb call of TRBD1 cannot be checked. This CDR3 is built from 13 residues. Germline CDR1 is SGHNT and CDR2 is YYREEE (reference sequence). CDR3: CASSPDRRWEAFF.

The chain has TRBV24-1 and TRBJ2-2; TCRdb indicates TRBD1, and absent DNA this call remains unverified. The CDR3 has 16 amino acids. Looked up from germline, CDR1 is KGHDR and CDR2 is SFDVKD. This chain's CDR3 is CATSDPGTGVGGELFF.

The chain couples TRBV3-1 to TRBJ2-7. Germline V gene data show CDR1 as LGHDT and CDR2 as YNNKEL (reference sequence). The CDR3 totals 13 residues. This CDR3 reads CASSRVSSYEQYF.

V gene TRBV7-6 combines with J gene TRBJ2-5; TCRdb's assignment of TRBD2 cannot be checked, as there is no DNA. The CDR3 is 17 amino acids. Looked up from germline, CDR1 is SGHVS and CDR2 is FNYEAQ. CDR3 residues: CASSLGLAGAIEETQYF. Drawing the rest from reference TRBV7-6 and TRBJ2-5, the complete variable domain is GAGVSQSPRYKVTKRGQDVALRCDPISGHVSLYWYRQALGQGPEFLTYFNYEAQQDKSGLPNDRFSAERPEGSISTLTIQRTEQRDSAMYRCASSLGLAGAIEETQYFGPGTRLLVL.

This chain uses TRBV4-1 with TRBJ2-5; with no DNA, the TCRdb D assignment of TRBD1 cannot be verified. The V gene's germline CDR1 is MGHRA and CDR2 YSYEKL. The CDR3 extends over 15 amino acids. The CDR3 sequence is CASSQDGALLETQYF.

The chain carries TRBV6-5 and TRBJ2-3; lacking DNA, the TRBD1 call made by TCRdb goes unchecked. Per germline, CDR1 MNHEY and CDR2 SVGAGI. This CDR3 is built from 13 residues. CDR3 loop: CASGDRTTDTQYF.

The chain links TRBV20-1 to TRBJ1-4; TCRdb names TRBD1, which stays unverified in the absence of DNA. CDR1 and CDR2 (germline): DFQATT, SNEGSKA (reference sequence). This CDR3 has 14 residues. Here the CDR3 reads CSAVPGAAGEKLFF.

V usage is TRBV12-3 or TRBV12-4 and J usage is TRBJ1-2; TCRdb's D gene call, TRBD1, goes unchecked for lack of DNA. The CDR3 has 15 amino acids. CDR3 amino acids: CASSYRQAPDYGYTF.

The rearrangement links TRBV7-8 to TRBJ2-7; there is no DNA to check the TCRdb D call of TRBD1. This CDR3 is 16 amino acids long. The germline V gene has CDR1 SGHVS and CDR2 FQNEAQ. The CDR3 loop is CASSFRTGGESYEQYF.

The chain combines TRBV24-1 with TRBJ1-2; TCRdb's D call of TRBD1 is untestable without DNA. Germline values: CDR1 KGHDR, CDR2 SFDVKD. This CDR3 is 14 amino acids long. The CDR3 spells CATSDPDRNYGYTF.

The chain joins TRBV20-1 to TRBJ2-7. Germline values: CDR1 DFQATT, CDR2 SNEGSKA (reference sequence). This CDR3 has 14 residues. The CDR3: CSAREAARPYEQYF.

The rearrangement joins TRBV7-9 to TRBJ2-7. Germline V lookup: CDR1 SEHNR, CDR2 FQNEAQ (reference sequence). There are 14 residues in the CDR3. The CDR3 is CASSFSGQSYEQYF. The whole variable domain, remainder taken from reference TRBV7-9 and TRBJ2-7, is DTGVSQNPRHKITKRGQNVTFRCDPISEHNRLYWYRQTLGQGPEFLTYFQNEAQLEKSRLLSDRFSAERPKGSFSTLEIQRTEQGDSAMYLCASSFSGQSYEQYFGPGTRLTVT.

This CDR3 reads CASSAGGVADTQYF. The V gene is TRBV28, the J gene TRBJ2-3; with no DNA, the TCRdb D assignment of TRBD2 cannot be verified. Germline V CDR1 and CDR2: MDHEN, SYDVKM. CDR3 size: 14 residues.

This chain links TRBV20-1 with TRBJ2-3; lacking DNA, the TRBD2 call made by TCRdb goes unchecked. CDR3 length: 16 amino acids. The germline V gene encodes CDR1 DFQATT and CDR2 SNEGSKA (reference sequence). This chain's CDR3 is CSASPTTSGNTDTQYF.